This TCR beta chain was captured in a study of T cell responses to AZD1222 COVID-19 vaccine. As for the study in general: Combined were second doses at about 4 or about 12 weeks.

This CDR3 contains 15 residues. Germline-derived CDR1 and CDR2 are MNHEY and SVGAGI. Trimming stripped 0 bases from V and 5 bases from J, with 13 bases between. Sequencing was performed with immunoSEQ multiplex PCR; in TCRdb, only in-frame clones are kept and a portion is missing. There are tens of thousands of clones in the sample; roughly 80% occur only once, and approximately 5.4% lies in the top ten. Findings and limits, study-wide: Nearly half of spike-specific TCRs reportedly target variant regions that are unmutated in the B.1.351 and B.1.1.7 variants. Clonal diversity was possibly underestimated, and white British individuals and females predominated among donors.

In regard to this clone: The antigen is not known.

Here the sequenced sample was peripheral blood, taken on day 0 of AZD1222 vaccination. The sequence was collected from an adult in good health. The chain joins TRBV6-5 to TRBJ1-2; TRBD1 is a possible D gene (6 bases). The DNA for the CDR3 is TGTGCCAGCAGTTACTCGAGGGGGGTCGGTTATGGCTACACCTTC. This encodes CASSYSRGVGYGYTF.